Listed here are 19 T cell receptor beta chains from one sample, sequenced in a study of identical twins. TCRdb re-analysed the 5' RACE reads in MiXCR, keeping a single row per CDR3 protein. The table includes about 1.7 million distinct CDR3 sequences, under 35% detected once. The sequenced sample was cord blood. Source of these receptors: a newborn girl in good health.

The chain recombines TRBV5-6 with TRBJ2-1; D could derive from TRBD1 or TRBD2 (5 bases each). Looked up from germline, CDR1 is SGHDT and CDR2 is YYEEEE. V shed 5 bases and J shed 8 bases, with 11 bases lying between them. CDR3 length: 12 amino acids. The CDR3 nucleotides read TGTGCCAGCAGGGGACCCGGGGATGAGCAGTTCTTC. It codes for CASRGPGDEQFF.

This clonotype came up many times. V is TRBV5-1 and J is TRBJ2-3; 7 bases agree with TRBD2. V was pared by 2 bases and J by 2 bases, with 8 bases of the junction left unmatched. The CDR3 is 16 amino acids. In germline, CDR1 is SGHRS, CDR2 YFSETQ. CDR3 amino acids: CASSFVGTMDTDTQYF. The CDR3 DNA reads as TGCGCCAGCAGCTTCGTCGGGACTATGGACACAGATACGCAGTATTTT.

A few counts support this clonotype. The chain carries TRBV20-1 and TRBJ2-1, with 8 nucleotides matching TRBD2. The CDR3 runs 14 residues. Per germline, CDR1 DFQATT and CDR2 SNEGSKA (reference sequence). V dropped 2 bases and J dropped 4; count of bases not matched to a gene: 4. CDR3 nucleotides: TGCAGTGCTAGACGGGAGGGCCTATACAATGAGCAGTTCTTC. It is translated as CSARREGLYNEQFF.

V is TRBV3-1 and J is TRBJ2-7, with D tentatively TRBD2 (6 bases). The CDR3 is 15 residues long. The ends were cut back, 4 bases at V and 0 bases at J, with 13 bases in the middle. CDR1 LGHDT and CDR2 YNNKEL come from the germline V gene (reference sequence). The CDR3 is CASSLGTCGSYEQYF. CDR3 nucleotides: TGTGCCAGCAGCCTCGGGACTTGCGGCTCCTACGAGCAGTACTTC.

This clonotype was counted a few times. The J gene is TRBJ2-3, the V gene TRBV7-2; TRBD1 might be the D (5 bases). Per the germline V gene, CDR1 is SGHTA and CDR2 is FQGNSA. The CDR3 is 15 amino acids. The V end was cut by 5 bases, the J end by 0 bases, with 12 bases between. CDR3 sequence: CASSIQAPSTDTQYF. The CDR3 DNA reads TGTGCCAGCAGCATACAGGCCCCTAGCACAGATACGCAGTATTTT.

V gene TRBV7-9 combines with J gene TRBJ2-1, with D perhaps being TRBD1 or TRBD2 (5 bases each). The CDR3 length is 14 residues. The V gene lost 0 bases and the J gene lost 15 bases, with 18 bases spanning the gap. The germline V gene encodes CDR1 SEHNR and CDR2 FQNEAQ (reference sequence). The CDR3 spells CASSLAVGTESLFF. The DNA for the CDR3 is TGTGCCAGCAGCTTAGCCGTCGGGACGGAGTCGCTGTTCTTC.

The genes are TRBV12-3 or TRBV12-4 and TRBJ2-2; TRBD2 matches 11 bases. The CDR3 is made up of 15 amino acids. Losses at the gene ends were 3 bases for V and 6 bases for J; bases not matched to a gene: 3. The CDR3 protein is CASSLTSGKSGELFF. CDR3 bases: TGTGCCAGCAGTTTGACTAGCGGGAAATCCGGGGAGCTGTTTTTT.

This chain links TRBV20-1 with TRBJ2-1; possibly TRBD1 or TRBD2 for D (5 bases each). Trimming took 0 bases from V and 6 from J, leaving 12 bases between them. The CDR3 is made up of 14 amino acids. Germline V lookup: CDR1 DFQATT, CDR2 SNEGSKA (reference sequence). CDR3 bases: TGCAGTGCTAGAGATGCAGGGACGCTCAATGAGCAGTTCTTC. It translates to CSARDAGTLNEQFF.

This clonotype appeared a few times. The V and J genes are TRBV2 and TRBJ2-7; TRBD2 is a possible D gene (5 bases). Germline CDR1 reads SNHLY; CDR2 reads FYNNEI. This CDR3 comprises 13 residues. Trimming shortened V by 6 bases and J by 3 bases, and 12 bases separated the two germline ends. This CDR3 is CASRTGLLYEQYF. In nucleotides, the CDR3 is TGTGCCAGCAGGACCGGACTTCTCTACGAGCAGTACTTC.

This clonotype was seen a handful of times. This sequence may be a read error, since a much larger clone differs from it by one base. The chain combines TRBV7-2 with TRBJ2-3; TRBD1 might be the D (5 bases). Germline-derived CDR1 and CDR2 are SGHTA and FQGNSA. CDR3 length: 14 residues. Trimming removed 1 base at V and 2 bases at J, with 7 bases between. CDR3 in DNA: TGTGCCAGCAGCTTAGACAGGACCACAGATACGCAGTATTTT. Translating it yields CASSLDRTTDTQYF.

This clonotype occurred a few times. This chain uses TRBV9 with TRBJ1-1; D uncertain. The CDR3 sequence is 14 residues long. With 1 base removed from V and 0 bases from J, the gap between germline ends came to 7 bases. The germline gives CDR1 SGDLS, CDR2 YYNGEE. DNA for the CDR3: TGTGCCAGCAGCGTACTGGGGATGAACACTGAAGCTTTCTTT. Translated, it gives CASSVLGMNTEAFF.

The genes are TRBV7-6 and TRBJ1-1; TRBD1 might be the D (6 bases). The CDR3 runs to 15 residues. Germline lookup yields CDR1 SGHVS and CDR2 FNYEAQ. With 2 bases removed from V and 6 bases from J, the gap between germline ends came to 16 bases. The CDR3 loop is CASSLLGGGSPEAFF. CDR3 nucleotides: TGTGCCAGCAGCTTATTGGGCGGGGGCAGTCCTGAAGCTTTCTTT.

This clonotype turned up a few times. The CDR3 DNA sequence: TGTGCCAGCTCACGGGACGTCGGTAACTATGGCTACACCTTC. Its protein is CASSRDVGNYGYTF. This chain links TRBV18 with TRBJ1-2; D is possibly TRBD1 (5 bases). Trimming removed 4 bases at V and 1 base at J, with 10 bases between. The CDR3 has 14 residues. Germline V lookup: CDR1 KGHSH, CDR2 LQKENI.

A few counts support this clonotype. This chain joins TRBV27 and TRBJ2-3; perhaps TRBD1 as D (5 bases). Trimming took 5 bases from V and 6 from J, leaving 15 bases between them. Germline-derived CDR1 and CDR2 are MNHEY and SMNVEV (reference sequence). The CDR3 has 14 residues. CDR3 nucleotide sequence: TGTGCCAGCAGTCTAGGGGTCCTGAGGGATACGCAGTATTTT. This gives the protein CASSLGVLRDTQYF.

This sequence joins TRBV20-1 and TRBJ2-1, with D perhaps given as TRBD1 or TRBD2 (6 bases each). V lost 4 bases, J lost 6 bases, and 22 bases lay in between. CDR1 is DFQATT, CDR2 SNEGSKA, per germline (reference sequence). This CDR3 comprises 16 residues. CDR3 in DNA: TGCAGTGCTAAAAGGGGGGCGGGCCTCTTAGGCAATGAGCAGTTCTTC. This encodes CSAKRGAGLLGNEQFF.

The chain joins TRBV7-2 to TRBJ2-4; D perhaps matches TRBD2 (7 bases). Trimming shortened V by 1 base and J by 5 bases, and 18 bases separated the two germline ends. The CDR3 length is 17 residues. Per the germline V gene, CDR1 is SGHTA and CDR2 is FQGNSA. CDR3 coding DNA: TGTGCCAGCAGCTTAGAACGGGGGGCTTCGTTGGAAAACATTCAGTACTTC. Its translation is CASSLERGASLENIQYF.

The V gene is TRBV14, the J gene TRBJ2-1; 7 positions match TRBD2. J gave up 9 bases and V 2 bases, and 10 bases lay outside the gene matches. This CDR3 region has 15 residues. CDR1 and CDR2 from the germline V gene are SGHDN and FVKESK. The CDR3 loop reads CASSQLGGGPIEQFF. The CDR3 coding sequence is TGTGCCAGCAGCCAACTGGGGGGAGGGCCGATTGAGCAGTTCTTC.

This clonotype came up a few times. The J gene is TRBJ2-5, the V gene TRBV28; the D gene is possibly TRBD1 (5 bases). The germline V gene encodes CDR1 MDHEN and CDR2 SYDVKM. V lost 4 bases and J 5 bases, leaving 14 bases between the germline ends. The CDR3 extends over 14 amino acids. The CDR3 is CASSSSGLGETQYF. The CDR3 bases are TGTGCCAGCAGTTCGTCAGGGTTGGGGGAGACCCAGTACTTC.

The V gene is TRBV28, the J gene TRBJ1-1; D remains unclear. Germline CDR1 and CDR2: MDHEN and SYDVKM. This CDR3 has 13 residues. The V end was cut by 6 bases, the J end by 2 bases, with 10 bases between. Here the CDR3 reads CASRLAINTEAFF. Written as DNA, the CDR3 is TGTGCCAGCAGACTAGCCATCAACACTGAAGCTTTCTTT.